Shown below are 10 T cell receptor beta chains from a single sample sequenced in a study of molecular identifiers for immune sequencing clone quantification. TCRdb recomputed calls from the PCR reads with MiXCR, one row per CDR3 protein. The sample has about 40,000 distinct CDR3 sequences; approximately 17% are singletons. Sequenced material: naive CD8+ T cells from blood, with Jurkat cell RNA spiked in. Subset given: FACS-sorted CD8+CD4-CCR7+CD45RA+ naive T cells. The receptors derive from a human donor in good health. Some libraries in this study had Jurkat cell RNA spiked in.

This clonotype has only a few counts. The chain joins TRBV7-2 to TRBJ1-4; possible D gene TRBD1, 6 bases. V was cut by 2 bases and J by 7 bases, with 17 bases left in between. The CDR3 totals 16 residues. Germline V gene sequence: CDR1 SGHTA, CDR2 FQGNSA. CDR3 sequence: CASSLRDNLLSEKLFF. CDR3 DNA sequence: TGTGCCAGCAGCTTACGGGACAACCTGTTGAGTGAAAAACTGTTTTTT.

This clonotype was detected ten times or more. The chain is built from TRBV27 and TRBJ2-1; TRBD2 is a possible D gene (5 bases). The CDR3 spans 14 residues. From germline, CDR1 is MNHEY and CDR2 SMNVEV (reference sequence). V was pared by 2 bases and J by 3 bases, with 8 bases between. CDR3 amino acids: CASSLAGFYNEQFF. CDR3 sequence (DNA): TGTGCCAGCAGTTTAGCGGGCTTCTACAATGAGCAGTTCTTC.

The table lists this clonotype with many counts. This chain joins TRBV6-5 and TRBJ1-1, with D perhaps matching TRBD1 (6 bases). This CDR3 has 13 amino acids. V was clipped by 2 bases and J by 6 bases, with 10 bases between them. The germline V gene encodes CDR1 MNHEY and CDR2 SVGAGI. As DNA, the CDR3 is TGTGCCAGCAGTTACACAGGGACGTCTGAAGCTTTCTTT. Protein sequence: CASSYTGTSEAFF.

This clonotype was found many times. V gene TRBV20-1 combines with J gene TRBJ2-7; a possible D gene is TRBD2 (5 bases). From germline, CDR1 is DFQATT and CDR2 SNEGSKA (reference sequence). Trimming shortened V by 1 base and J by 0 bases, and 16 bases separated the two germline ends. The length of the CDR3 is 16 residues. Written as DNA, the CDR3 is TGCAGTGCTAGAGGGTGGGCCGGAGGCCTCTCCTACGAGCAGTACTTC. As protein: CSARGWAGGLSYEQYF.

This clonotype was seen repeatedly, ten times or more. The chain has TRBV7-9 and TRBJ1-6; TRBD1 might be the D (6 bases). Trimming cost V 3 bases and J 5 bases, with 14 bases left between them. The CDR3 has 16 amino acids. Germline V gene sequence: CDR1 SEHNR, CDR2 FQNEAQ (reference sequence). The DNA of the CDR3 is TGTGCCAGCAGCTTGATTGGGACATTTAATAATTCACCCCTCCACTTT. It translates to CASSLIGTFNNSPLHF.

The chain carries TRBV6-5 and TRBJ2-7; 7 bases map to TRBD2. CDR3 size: 14 residues. V gave up 2 bases and J gave up 5 bases; unmatched junction bases: 6. CDR1 MNHEY and CDR2 SVGAGI come from the germline V gene. In nucleotides, the CDR3 is TGTGCCAGCAGTTACATTGCGGGAGCGAACGAGCAGTACTTC. Protein sequence: CASSYIAGANEQYF.

This clonotype was found a few times. This may arise from a read error, as a much more abundant clone is one base away. The DNA for the CDR3 is TGTGCCAGCAGTACGGTTAGCACCCGAGATACGCAGTATTTT. Its protein is CASSTVSTRDTQYF. The chain uses TRBV12-3 or TRBV12-4 and TRBJ2-3; no firm D call. The V gene lost 5 bases and the J gene lost 5 bases, with 14 bases spanning the gap. This CDR3 has 14 residues.

This clonotype was seen repeatedly, ten times or more. The J gene is TRBJ2-1, the V gene TRBV19; TRBD2 matches at 12 bases. J gave up 7 bases and V 5 bases, and 6 bases lay outside the gene matches. CDR1 is LNHDA and CDR2 is SQIVND in the germline V gene (reference sequence). This CDR3 region has 15 residues. The CDR3 loop is CASSLTSGSSNEQFF. The CDR3, as DNA: TGTGCCAGTAGTCTGACTAGCGGGAGTAGTAATGAGCAGTTCTTC.

In this sample, this clonotype turned up many times. This chain connects TRBV13 to TRBJ1-5; D unresolved. Trimming stripped 5 bases from V and 1 base from J, with 15 bases between. Germline CDR1 and CDR2: PRHDT and FYEKMQ (reference sequence). This CDR3 comprises 16 residues. The chain's CDR3 is CASSQMGIRSNQPQHF. The CDR3 coding sequence is TGTGCCAGCAGCCAGATGGGGATTCGGAGCAATCAGCCCCAGCATTTT.

Comment on this clonotype: An end of the junction does not agree with germline; a read error may underlie this. The chain joins TRBV4-3 to TRBJ1-5; no definite D call. In germline, CDR1 is LGHNA, CDR2 YSLEER. CDR3 size: 17 residues. The CDR3 nucleotides are TGCGCCAGCTCGCAATTCAGGTTAATAAGTAGCAATCAGCCCCAACATTTT. Its protein product is CASSQFRLISSNQPQHF.